This T cell receptor (beta chain) is from a study of blood T cell repertoires in COVID-19. The wider study: The samples span acute and convalescent COVID-19 from the United States, Italy and Spain. In each case, the material was cDNA or gDNA derived from T cells, B-cell-depleted T cells, or PBMCs.

In germline, CDR1 is LGHNT, CDR2 FRNRAP. V was cut by 5 bases and J by 2 bases, with 13 bases left in between. The CDR3 runs to 15 residues. Authors' methods: Quantification of nucleated cells was approximated via reference gene primer amplification. The protocol was immunoSEQ multiplex PCR, while the TCRdb copy is restricted to in-frame clones and leaves out a portion. The D gene and trimming were derived from the DNA, and the V and J assignments and clone size from that table. The sample consists of around 230,000 clones, about four fifths of them appearing once. The sample was peripheral blood. This rearrangement joins TRBV12-5 to TRBJ1-5; no clear D. The sequence came from a woman older than 75 with acute or convalescent COVID-19. CDR3 sequence: CASGLMGSGNQPQHF. The CDR3 bases are TGTGCTAGTGGTCTCATGGGTAGCGGCAATCAGCCCCAGCATTTT.